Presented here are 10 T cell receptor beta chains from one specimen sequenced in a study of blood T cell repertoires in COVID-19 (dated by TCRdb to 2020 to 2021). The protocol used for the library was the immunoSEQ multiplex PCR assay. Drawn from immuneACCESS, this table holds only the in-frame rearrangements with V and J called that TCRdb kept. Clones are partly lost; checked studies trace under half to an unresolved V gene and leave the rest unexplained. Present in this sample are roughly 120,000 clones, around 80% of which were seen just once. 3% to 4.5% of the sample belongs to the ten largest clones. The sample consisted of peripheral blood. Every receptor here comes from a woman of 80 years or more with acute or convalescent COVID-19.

The CDR3 loop reads CASSGLAGLYEQYF. As DNA, the CDR3 is TGTGCCAGCAGTGGGCTAGCGGGACTTTACGAGCAGTACTTC. The rearrangement uses TRBV2 and TRBJ2-7, with TRBD2 matching over 9 bases. V dropped 4 bases and J dropped 4; count of bases not matched to a gene: 5. CDR1 is SNHLY, CDR2 FYNNEI, per germline. This CDR3 is 14 amino acids long.

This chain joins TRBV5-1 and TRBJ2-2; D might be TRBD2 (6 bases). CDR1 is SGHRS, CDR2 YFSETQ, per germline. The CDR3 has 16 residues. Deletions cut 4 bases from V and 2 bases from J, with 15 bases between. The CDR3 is CASSVRDSFNTGELFF. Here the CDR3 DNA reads TGCGCCAGCAGCGTCCGGGACTCATTTAACACCGGGGAGCTGTTTTTT.

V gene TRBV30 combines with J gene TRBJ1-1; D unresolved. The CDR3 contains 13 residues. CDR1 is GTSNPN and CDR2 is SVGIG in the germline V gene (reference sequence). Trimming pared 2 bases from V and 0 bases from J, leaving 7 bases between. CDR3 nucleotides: TGTGCCTGGAGTAAACAAGTGAACACTGAAGCTTTCTTT. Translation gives CAWSKQVNTEAFF.

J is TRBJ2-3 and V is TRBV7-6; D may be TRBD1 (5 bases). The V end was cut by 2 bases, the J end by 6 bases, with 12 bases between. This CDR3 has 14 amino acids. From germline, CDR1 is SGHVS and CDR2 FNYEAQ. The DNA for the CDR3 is TGTGCCAGCAGCTTATCGGCCAGGGTGGATACGCAGTATTTT. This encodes CASSLSARVDTQYF.

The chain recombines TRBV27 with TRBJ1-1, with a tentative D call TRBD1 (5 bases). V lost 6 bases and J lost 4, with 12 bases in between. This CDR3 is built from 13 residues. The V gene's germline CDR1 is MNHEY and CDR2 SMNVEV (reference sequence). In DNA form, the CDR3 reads TGTGCCAGCAGACCCACGACAGTCACTGAAGCTTTCTTT. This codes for CASRPTTVTEAFF.

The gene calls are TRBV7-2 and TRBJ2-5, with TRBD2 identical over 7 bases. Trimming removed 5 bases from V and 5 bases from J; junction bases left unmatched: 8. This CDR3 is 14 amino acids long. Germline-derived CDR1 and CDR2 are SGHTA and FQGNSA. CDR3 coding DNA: TGTGCCAGCAGCCCAGGACTAGGTCGGGAGACCCAGTACTTC. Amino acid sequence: CASSPGLGRETQYF.

The CDR3 coding sequence is TGTGCCAGCCGCGAGGGGGCAGAATCGTCCTACGAGCAGTACTTC. Its protein product is CASREGAESSYEQYF. V and J are TRBV28 and TRBJ2-7; 7 bases map to TRBD1. Trimming removed 8 bases from V and 1 base from J; junction bases left unmatched: 11. The CDR3 loop spans 15 amino acids. Per germline, CDR1 MDHEN and CDR2 SYDVKM.

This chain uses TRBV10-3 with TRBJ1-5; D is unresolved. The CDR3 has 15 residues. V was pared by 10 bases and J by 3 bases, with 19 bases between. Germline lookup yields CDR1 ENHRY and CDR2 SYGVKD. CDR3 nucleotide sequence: TGTGCCAGGCTTGGCGGGCGTTTTTTCAATCAGCCCCAGCATTTT. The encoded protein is CARLGGRFFNQPQHF.

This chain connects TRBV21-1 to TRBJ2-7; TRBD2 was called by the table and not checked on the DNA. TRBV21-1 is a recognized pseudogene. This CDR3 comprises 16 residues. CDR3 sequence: CASRRSTSGGLHEQYF. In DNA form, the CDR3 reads TGTGCCAGCAGGAGGTCTACTAGCGGGGGGCTCCACGAGCAGTACTTC.

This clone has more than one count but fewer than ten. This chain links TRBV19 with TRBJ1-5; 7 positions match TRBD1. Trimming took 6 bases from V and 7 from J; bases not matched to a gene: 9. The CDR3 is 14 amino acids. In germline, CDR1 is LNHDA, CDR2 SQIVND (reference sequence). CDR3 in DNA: TGTGCCAGTAGCAGGGGGGAGGTTGGACAGCCCCAGCATTTT. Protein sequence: CASSRGEVGQPQHF.